These 5 T cell receptor beta chains share one sample of origin, sequenced in a study of identical twins. TCRdb recomputed calls from the 5' RACE reads with MiXCR, one row per CDR3 protein. The table lists 1.5 million to 2 million distinct CDR3 sequences, less than 40% of them singletons. The sequenced sample consisted of cord blood. The source of these receptors is a newborn girl in good health.

This clonotype was seen a few times. The chain is built from TRBV3-1 and TRBJ1-1; possible D gene TRBD1, 5 bases. The V and J ends lost 2 bases and 0 bases respectively, with 13 bases between them. Germline CDR1 LGHDT, CDR2 YNNKEL (reference sequence). The CDR3 is 16 residues long. CDR3 nucleotide sequence: TGTGCCAGCAGCCAAAAACTACAGGTATTGAACACTGAAGCTTTCTTT. Amino acid sequence: CASSQKLQVLNTEAFF.

The gene calls are TRBV12-3 or TRBV12-4 and TRBJ2-7; TRBD2 agrees at 13 bases. CDR3 length: 15 residues. J was trimmed by 7 bases and V by 4 bases; bases with no gene match: 7. For the CDR3, the DNA is TGTGCCAGCAGTTCTGGGACTAGCGGGGTCAATGAGCAGTACTTC. Its protein product is CASSSGTSGVNEQYF.

The gene calls are TRBV7-9 and TRBJ1-1; 10 bases map to TRBD1. Germline values: CDR1 SEHNR, CDR2 FQNEAQ (reference sequence). Trimming removed 5 bases from V and 0 bases from J; junction bases left unmatched: 15. CDR3 length: 19 amino acids. CDR3: CASSPPPKTGGGMNTEAFF. In nucleotides, the CDR3 is TGTGCCAGCAGCCCACCCCCGAAGACAGGGGGCGGGATGAACACTGAAGCTTTCTTT.

In its sample, this clonotype was seen a few times. The chain uses TRBV7-9 and TRBJ2-3; TRBD2 agrees at 7 bases. Trimming cost V 1 base and J 5 bases; bases outside gene matches: 3. The CDR3 totals 14 residues. Germline V gene lookup returns CDR1 SEHNR and CDR2 FQNEAQ (reference sequence). The CDR3 DNA reads TGTGCCAGCAGCTTAGGGAGGGAGGGAGATACGCAGTATTTT. Translated: CASSLGREGDTQYF.

This clonotype was picked up many times. V gene TRBV14 combines with J gene TRBJ2-1; 9 bases fit TRBD2. This CDR3 region has 17 residues. Germline CDR1 SGHDN, CDR2 FVKESK. The ends lost 4 bases at V and 1 base at J; junction bases unmatched: 8. The CDR3: CASSPMTSGFSYNEQFF. CDR3 nucleotides: TGTGCCAGCAGCCCCATGACTAGCGGTTTTTCCTACAATGAGCAGTTCTTC.